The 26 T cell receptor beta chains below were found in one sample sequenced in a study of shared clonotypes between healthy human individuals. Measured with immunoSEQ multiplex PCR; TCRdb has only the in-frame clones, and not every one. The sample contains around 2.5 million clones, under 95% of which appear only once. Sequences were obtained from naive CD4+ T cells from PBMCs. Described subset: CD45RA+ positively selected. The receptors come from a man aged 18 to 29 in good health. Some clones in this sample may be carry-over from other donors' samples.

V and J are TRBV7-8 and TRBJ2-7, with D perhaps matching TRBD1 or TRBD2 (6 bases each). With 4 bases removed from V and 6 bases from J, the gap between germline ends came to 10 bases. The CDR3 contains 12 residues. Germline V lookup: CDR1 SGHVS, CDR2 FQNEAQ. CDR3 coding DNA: TGTGCCAGCAGCTCGGGGGCCCGCGAGCAGTACTTC. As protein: CASSSGAREQYF.

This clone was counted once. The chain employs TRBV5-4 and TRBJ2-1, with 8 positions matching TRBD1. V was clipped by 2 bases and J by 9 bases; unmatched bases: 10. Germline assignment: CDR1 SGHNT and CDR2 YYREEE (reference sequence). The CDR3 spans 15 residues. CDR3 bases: TGTGCCAGCAGCTTCCCTCCTGGACAGGGCGGTGAGCAGTTCTTC. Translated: CASSFPPGQGGEQFF.

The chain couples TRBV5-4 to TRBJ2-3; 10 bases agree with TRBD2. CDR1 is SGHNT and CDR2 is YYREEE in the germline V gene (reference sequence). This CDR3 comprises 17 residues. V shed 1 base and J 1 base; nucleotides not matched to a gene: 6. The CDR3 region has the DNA TGTGCCAGCAGCTTGCGAGCGGGAGGGCCCGGCACAGATACGCAGTATTTT. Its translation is CASSLRAGGPGTDTQYF.

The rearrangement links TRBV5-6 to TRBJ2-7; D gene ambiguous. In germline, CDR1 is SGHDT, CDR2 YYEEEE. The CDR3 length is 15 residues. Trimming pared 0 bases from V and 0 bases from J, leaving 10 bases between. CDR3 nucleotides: TGTGCCAGCAGCTTGGCTCCTCCGAGCTCCTACGAGCAGTACTTC. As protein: CASSLAPPSSYEQYF. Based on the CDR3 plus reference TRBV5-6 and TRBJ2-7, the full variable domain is DAGVTQSPTHLIKTRGQQVTLRCSPKSGHDTVSWYQQALGQGPQFIFQYYEEEERQRGNFPDRFSGHQFPNYSSELNVNALLLGDSALYLCASSLAPPSSYEQYFGPGTRLTVT.

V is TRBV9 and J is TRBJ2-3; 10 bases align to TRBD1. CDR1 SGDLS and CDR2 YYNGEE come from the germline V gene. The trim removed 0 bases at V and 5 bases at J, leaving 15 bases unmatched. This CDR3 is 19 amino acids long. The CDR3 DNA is TGTGCCAGCAGCGTAGCGCGGGGAAGTGACAGGGGGCAACGAGATACGCAGTATTTT. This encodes CASSVARGSDRGQRDTQYF.

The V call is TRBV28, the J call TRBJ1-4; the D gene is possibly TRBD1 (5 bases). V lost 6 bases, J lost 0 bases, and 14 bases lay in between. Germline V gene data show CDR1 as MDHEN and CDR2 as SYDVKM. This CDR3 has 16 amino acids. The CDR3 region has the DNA TGTGCCAGCAGGGGGGACGGAGGGGCAACTAATGAAAAACTGTTTTTT. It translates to CASRGDGGATNEKLFF. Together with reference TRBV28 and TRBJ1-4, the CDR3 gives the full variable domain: DVKVTQSSRYLVKRTGEKVFLECVQDMDHENMFWYRQDPGLGLRLIYFSYDVKMKEKGDIPEGYSVSREKKERFSLILESASTNQTSMYLCASRGDGGATNEKLFFGSGTQLSVL.

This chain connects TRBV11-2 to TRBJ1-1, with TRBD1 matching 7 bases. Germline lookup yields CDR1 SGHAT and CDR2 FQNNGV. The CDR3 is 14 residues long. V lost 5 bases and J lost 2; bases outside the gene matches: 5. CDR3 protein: CASSPTGYNTEAFF. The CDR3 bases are TGTGCCAGCAGCCCGACAGGGTATAACACTGAAGCTTTCTTT.

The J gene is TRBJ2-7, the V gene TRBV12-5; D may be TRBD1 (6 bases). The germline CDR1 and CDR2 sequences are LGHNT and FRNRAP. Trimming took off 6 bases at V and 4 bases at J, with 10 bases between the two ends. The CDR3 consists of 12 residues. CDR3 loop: CASGPDRYEQYF. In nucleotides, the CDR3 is TGTGCTAGTGGGCCTGACAGGTACGAGCAGTACTTC.

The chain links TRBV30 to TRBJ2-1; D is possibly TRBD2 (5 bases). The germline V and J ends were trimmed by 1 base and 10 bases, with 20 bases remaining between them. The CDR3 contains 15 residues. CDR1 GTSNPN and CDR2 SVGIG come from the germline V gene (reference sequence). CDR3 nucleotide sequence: TGTGCCTGGAGTGCGTACCTGCGAGGGAGACGGGAGCAGTTCTTC. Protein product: CAWSAYLRGRREQFF.

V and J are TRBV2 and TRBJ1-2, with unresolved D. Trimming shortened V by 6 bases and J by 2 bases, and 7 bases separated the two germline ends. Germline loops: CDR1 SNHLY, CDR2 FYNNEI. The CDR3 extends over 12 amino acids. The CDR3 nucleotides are TGTGCCAGCAGCACAATAAACTATGGCTACACCTTC. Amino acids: CASSTINYGYTF.

CDR3 sequence (DNA): TGTGCCAGCAGCTTGGAGCGGACAGGGGGCTCGGCTGGCTACACCTTC. Translation: CASSLERTGGSAGYTF. J is TRBJ1-2 and V is TRBV5-6, with TRBD1 identical over 11 bases. This CDR3 comprises 16 residues. V trimming: 0 bases; J trimming: 7 bases; junction bases outside the gene matches: 8. CDR1 SGHDT and CDR2 YYEEEE come from the germline V gene.

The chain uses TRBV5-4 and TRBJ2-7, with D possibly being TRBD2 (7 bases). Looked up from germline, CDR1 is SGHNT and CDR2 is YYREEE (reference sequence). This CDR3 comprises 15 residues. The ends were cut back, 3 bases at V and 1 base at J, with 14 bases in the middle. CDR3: CASSSKGGASYEQYF. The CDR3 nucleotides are TGTGCCAGCAGCTCTAAAGGGGGGGCGTCCTACGAGCAGTACTTC. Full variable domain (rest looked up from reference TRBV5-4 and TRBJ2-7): ETGVTQSPTHLIKTRGQQVTLRCSSQSGHNTVSWYQQALGQGPQFIFQYYREEENGRGNFPPRFSGLQFPNYSSELNVNALELDDSALYLCASSSKGGASYEQYFGPGTRLTVT.

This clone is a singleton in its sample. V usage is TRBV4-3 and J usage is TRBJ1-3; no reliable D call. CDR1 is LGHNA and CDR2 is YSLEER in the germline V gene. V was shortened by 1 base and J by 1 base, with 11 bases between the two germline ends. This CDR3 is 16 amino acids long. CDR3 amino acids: CASSQGLSGSGNTIYF. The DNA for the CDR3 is TGCGCCAGCAGCCAAGGTCTATCGGGTTCTGGAAACACCATATATTTT.

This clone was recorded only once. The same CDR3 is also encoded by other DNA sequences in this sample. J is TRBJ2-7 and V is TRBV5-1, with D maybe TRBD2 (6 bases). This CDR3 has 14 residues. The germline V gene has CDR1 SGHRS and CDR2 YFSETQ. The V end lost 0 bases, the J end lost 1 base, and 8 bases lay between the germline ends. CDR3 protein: CASSLAGGSYEQYF. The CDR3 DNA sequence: TGCGCCAGCAGCTTGGCTGGGGGGTCCTACGAGCAGTACTTC.

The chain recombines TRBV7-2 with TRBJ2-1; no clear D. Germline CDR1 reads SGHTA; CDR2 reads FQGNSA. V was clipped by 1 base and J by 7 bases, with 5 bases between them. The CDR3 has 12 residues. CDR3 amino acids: CASSLDGNEQFF. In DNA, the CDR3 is TGTGCCAGCAGCTTAGACGGGAATGAGCAGTTCTTC.

The CDR3 DNA is TGTGCCAGCTCACCAATTGCCGGGACAGGGAACACCGGGGAGCTGTTTTTT. It is translated as CASSPIAGTGNTGELFF. The rearrangement links TRBV18 to TRBJ2-2; 8 bases align to TRBD1. The CDR3 is 17 residues long. Germline CDR1 is KGHSH and CDR2 is LQKENI. V dropped 2 bases and J dropped 1; count of bases not matched to a gene: 6.

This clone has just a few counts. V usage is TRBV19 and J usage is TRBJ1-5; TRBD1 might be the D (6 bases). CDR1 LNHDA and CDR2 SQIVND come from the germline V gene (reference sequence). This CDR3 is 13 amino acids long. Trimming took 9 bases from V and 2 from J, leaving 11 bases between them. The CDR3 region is CASRGRGNQPQHF. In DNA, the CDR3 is TGTGCCAGCAGGGGACGGGGCAATCAGCCCCAGCATTTT.

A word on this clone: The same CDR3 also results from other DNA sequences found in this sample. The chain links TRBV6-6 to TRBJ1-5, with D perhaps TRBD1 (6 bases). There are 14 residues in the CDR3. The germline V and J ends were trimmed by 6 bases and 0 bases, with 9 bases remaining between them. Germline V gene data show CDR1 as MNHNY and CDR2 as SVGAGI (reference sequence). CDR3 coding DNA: TGTGCCAGCAGCCGGACAGATAGCAATCAGCCCCAGCATTTT. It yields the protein CASSRTDSNQPQHF.

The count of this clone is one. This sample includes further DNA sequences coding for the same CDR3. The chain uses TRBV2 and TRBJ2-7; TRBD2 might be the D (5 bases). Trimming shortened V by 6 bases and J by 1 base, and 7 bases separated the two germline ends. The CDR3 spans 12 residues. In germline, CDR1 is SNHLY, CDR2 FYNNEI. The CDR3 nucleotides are TGTGCCAGCAGACGGGATTCCTACGAGCAGTACTTC. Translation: CASRRDSYEQYF.

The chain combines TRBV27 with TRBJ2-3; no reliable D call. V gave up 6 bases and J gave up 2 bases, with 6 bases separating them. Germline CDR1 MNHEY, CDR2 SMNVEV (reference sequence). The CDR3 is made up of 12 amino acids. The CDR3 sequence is CASSRYTDTQYF. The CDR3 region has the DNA TGTGCCAGCAGCCGCTACACAGATACGCAGTATTTT.

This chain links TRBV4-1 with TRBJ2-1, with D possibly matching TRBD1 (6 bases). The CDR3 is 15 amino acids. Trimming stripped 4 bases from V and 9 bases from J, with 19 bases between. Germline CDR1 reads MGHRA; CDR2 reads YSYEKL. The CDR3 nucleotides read TGCGCCAGCAGCCCCAGCCCCCGAGGGACAACTGAGCAGTTCTTC. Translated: CASSPSPRGTTEQFF.

CDR3 sequence reads: CASTPILGPNYEQYF. CDR3 DNA sequence: TGTGCCAGCACTCCGATATTGGGGCCAAACTACGAGCAGTACTTC. J is TRBJ2-7 and V is TRBV28; perhaps TRBD1 as D (5 bases). The CDR3 contains 15 residues. Trimming left V 7 bases short and J 3 bases short, with 19 bases between. Germline V gives CDR1 MDHEN, CDR2 SYDVKM.

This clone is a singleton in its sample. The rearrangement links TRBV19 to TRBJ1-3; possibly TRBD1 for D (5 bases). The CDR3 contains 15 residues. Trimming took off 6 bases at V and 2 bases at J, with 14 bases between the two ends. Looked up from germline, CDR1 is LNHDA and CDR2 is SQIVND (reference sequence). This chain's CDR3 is CASSVTAGAGNTIYF. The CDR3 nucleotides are TGTGCCAGTAGCGTCACCGCGGGGGCTGGAAACACCATATATTTT.

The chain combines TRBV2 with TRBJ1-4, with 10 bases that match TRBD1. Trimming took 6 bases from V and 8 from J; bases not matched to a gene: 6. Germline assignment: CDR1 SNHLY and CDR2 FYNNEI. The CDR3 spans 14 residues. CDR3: CASRPGTGEEKLFF. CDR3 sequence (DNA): TGTGCCAGCAGGCCCGGGACAGGGGAAGAAAAACTGTTTTTT. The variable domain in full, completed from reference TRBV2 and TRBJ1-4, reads EPEVTQTPSHQVTQMGQEVILRCVPISNHLYFYWYRQILGQKVEFLVSFYNNEISEKSEIFDDQFSVERPDGSNFTLKIRSTKLEDSAMYFCASRPGTGEEKLFFGSGTQLSVL.

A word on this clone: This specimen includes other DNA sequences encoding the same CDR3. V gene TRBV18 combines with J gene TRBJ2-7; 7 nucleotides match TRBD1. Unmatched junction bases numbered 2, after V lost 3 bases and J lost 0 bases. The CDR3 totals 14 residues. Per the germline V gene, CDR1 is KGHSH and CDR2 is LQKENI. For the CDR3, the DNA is TGTGCCAGCTCACCCGACAGGGTCTCCTACGAGCAGTACTTC. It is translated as CASSPDRVSYEQYF.

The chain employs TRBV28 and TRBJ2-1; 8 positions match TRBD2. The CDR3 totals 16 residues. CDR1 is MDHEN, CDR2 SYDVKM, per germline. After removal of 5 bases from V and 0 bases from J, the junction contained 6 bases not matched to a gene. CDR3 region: CASSPRTSFSYNEQFF. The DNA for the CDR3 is TGTGCCAGCAGTCCAAGGACTAGCTTCTCCTACAATGAGCAGTTCTTC.